Given below is one TCR beta chain in context. Per the study methods: Estimation of nucleated cell counts was performed using reference gene primer amplification. The data were produced by immunoSEQ multiplex PCR, yet TCRdb's version contains in-frame clones alone and is incomplete. D and trimming were read from the DNA, whereas the V and J calls and clone size are those reported in that table. Of over 200,000 clones in the sample, approximately 87% are singletons; the top ten hold about 6.2%. The sample comes from a study of blood T cell repertoires in COVID-19. Study context: From the United States, Italy and Spain came samples of acute and convalescent COVID-19. PBMCs, B-cell-depleted T cells, or T cells were the source of the cDNA or gDNA that made up the material.

The V end was cut by 5 bases, the J end by 4 bases, with 12 bases between. Germline loops: CDR1 SGHTA, CDR2 FQGNSA. The CDR3 spans 14 residues. The sequenced sample was peripheral blood. This sequence was found in a man aged 55 to 70 who had recovered from COVID-19. The chain recombines TRBV7-2 with TRBJ1-5; D gene uncertain. This chain's CDR3 is CASSDILGNQPQHF. The CDR3 DNA is TGTGCCAGCAGCGACATTCTTGGAAATCAGCCCCAGCATTTT.